These 28 T cell receptor beta chains share one sample of origin, sequenced in a study of shared clonotypes between healthy human individuals. Method: immunoSEQ multiplex PCR; TCRdb's copy keeps in-frame clones and lacks some. The repertoire holds 470,000 or so clones, 78% seen once, with around 13% in the top ten. Material for sequencing was PBMCs. Receptor source: a woman in her forties in good health. Some clones in this sample may be carry-over from other donors' samples.

The rearrangement links TRBV4-3 to TRBJ1-1, with 9 bases lining up with TRBD1. The CDR3 length is 15 residues. Germline V lookup: CDR1 LGHNA, CDR2 YSLEER. The trim removed 4 bases at V and 4 bases at J, leaving 7 bases unmatched. The CDR3 bases are TGCGCCAGCAGCCCACAACAGGGGGCGACCACTGAAGCTTTCTTT. Translating it yields CASSPQQGATTEAFF.

The gene calls are TRBV25-1 and TRBJ2-1; maybe TRBD2 (6 bases). Germline assignment: CDR1 MGHDK and CDR2 SYGVNS. The CDR3 spans 14 residues. Trimming removed 6 bases from V and 6 bases from J, with 15 bases in between. The DNA of the CDR3 is TGTGCCAGCAGCCCCCGGGACTCGACCAATGAGCAGTTCTTC. Encoded protein: CASSPRDSTNEQFF.

The V call is TRBV2, the J call TRBJ1-1, with D perhaps matching TRBD1 (6 bases). The CDR3 is made up of 14 amino acids. Germline V gene lookup returns CDR1 SNHLY and CDR2 FYNNEI. V lost 6 bases and J 6 bases, leaving 17 bases between the germline ends. The CDR3 bases are TGTGCCAGCAGGCAGGGGTTGGGGGGCTCTGAAGCTTTCTTT. Protein: CASRQGLGGSEAFF.

The CDR3 DNA sequence: TGTGCCAGCAGTCTCGTGTGGACAGGGGACACCGGGGAGCTGTTTTTT. Translation gives CASSLVWTGDTGELFF. The chain links TRBV7-9 to TRBJ2-2, with 9 positions matching TRBD1. V lost 6 bases, J lost 3 bases, and 8 bases stayed unmatched. The length of the CDR3 is 16 residues. The germline gives CDR1 SEHNR, CDR2 FQNEAQ (reference sequence).

This chain joins TRBV19 and TRBJ2-2, with 8 positions matching TRBD2. Unmatched junction bases numbered 7, after V lost 7 bases and J lost 6 bases. CDR1 is LNHDA and CDR2 is SQIVND in the germline V gene (reference sequence). The CDR3 runs to 14 residues. Written as DNA, the CDR3 is TGTGCCAGTATGGAGCGGGAGTTTCCCGGGGAGCTGTTTTTT. Translating it yields CASMEREFPGELFF.

This clone has just one count. The rearrangement uses TRBV28 and TRBJ2-1; TRBD2 matches 8 bases. CDR3 length: 15 amino acids. The germline CDR1 and CDR2 sequences are MDHEN and SYDVKM. Unmatched junction bases numbered 8, after V lost 3 bases and J lost 7 bases. The CDR3, as DNA: TGTGCCAGCAGTTTCAGCGGGAGAAGGATGAATGAGCAGTTCTTC. Protein sequence: CASSFSGRRMNEQFF. Filled out from reference TRBV28 and TRBJ2-1, the complete variable domain reads DVKVTQSSRYLVKRTGEKVFLECVQDMDHENMFWYRQDPGLGLRLIYFSYDVKMKEKGDIPEGYSVSREKKERFSLILESASTNQTSMYLCASSFSGRRMNEQFFGPGTRLTVL.

This clone appeared a single time. V gene TRBV18 combines with J gene TRBJ1-4; D gene uncertain. Germline values: CDR1 KGHSH, CDR2 LQKENI. Trimming took 3 bases from V and 0 from J, leaving 11 bases between them. This CDR3 has 16 residues. The DNA of the CDR3 is TGTGCCAGCTCACCGCCGGACGGGGCAACTAATGAAAAACTGTTTTTT. Its translation is CASSPPDGATNEKLFF. Based on the CDR3 plus reference TRBV18 and TRBJ1-4, the full variable domain is NAGVMQNPRHLVRRRGQEARLRCSPMKGHSHVYWYRQLPEEGLKFMVYLQKENIIDESGMPKERFSAEFPKEGPSILRIQQVVRGDSAAYFCASSPPDGATNEKLFFGSGTQLSVL.

The rearrangement joins TRBV5-8 to TRBJ2-3; possible D gene TRBD1, 6 bases. Germline V gives CDR1 SGHTS, CDR2 YDEGEE. The CDR3 has 13 residues. The ends were cut back, 4 bases at V and 4 bases at J, with 10 bases in the middle. DNA of the CDR3: TGTGCCAGCAGCCAGGGGAATTCAGATACGCAGTATTTT. This encodes CASSQGNSDTQYF.

The chain combines TRBV4-3 with TRBJ2-1; D gene ambiguous. Germline CDR1 reads LGHNA; CDR2 reads YSLEER. The V end was cut by 0 bases, the J end by 3 bases, with 9 bases between. CDR3 length: 15 amino acids. In nucleotides, the CDR3 is TGCGCCAGCAGCCAAGATTGGCAGAACTACAATGAGCAGTTCTTC. Its translation is CASSQDWQNYNEQFF.

This chain links TRBV27 with TRBJ2-5; D not resolved. The V gene's germline CDR1 is MNHEY and CDR2 SMNVEV (reference sequence). V lost 8 bases and J lost 0, with 10 bases in between. The CDR3 is made up of 13 amino acids. CDR3 residues: CASWFRDQETQYF. The CDR3 nucleotides are TGTGCCAGCTGGTTCCGGGACCAAGAGACCCAGTACTTC.

This chain uses TRBV6-1 with TRBJ1-1; D is undetermined. Germline loops: CDR1 MNHNS, CDR2 SASEGT. With 4 bases removed from V and 4 bases from J, the gap between germline ends came to 16 bases. This CDR3 is built from 15 residues. CDR3: CASSAEVRRATEAFF. The CDR3 DNA reads TGTGCCAGCAGTGCGGAGGTAAGACGGGCCACTGAAGCTTTCTTT.

The chain links TRBV7-9 to TRBJ1-2, with a tentative D call TRBD1 (5 bases). This CDR3 contains 15 residues. Deletions cut 0 bases from V and 8 bases from J, with 16 bases between. From germline, CDR1 is SEHNR and CDR2 FQNEAQ (reference sequence). The CDR3 region has the DNA TGTGCCAGCAGCTTAGCTTTTCAAGGGGTCGGAGGCTACACCTTC. Residues: CASSLAFQGVGGYTF.

This rearrangement joins TRBV19 to TRBJ2-7, with a tentative D call TRBD1 (6 bases). The CDR3 has 13 amino acids. Germline-derived CDR1 and CDR2 are LNHDA and SQIVND (reference sequence). The germline V and J ends were trimmed by 5 bases and 2 bases, with 10 bases remaining between them. The CDR3: CASSPRGPYEQYF. CDR3 nucleotide sequence: TGTGCCAGTAGTCCCAGGGGTCCCTACGAGCAGTACTTC.

The chain recombines TRBV30 with TRBJ1-6; the D is unclear. The CDR3 has 13 amino acids. Germline V gene lookup returns CDR1 GTSNPN and CDR2 SVGIG (reference sequence). The germline V and J ends were trimmed by 2 bases and 8 bases, with 10 bases remaining between them. In DNA, the CDR3 is TGTGCCTGGAGTAGGGTTAGAGATTCACCCCTCCACTTT. As protein: CAWSRVRDSPLHF.

The chain combines TRBV7-8 with TRBJ1-2, with 10 bases matching TRBD1. Germline-derived CDR1 and CDR2 are SGHVS and FQNEAQ. The CDR3 loop spans 17 amino acids. After removal of 5 bases from V and 4 bases from J, the junction contained 13 bases not matched to a gene. The CDR3 DNA sequence: TGTGCCAGCAGCCGGGAATCCGGGACAGGGGTTACCTATGGCTACACCTTC. It specifies CASSRESGTGVTYGYTF.

The chain combines TRBV2 with TRBJ1-5; the D is unclear. The CDR3 consists of 13 residues. Deletions cut 4 bases from V and 6 bases from J, with 10 bases between. Germline values: CDR1 SNHLY, CDR2 FYNNEI. CDR3 bases: TGTGCCAGCAGTGTTTCTTTAAGTCAGCCCCAGCATTTT. Translating it yields CASSVSLSQPQHF.

The sample holds one count of this clone. Other DNA sequences in this sample translate to the same CDR3. This chain connects TRBV29-1 to TRBJ1-1, with D unclear. The V end was cut by 4 bases, the J end by 2 bases, with 8 bases between. The CDR3 sequence is 12 residues long. In germline, CDR1 is SQVTM, CDR2 ANQGSEA. The CDR3 here is CSVGAANTEAFF. The CDR3 DNA is TGCAGCGTTGGGGCGGCAAACACTGAAGCTTTCTTT. The variable domain in full, with the rest retrieved from reference TRBV29-1 and TRBJ1-1, is SAVISQKPSRDICQRGTSLTIQCQVDSQVTMMFWYRQQPGQSLTLIATANQGSEATYESGFVIDKFPISRPNLTFSTLTVSNMSPEDSSIYLCSVGAANTEAFFGQGTRLTVV.

The J gene is TRBJ2-7, the V gene TRBV30, with TRBD2 matching over 8 bases. Germline CDR1 GTSNPN, CDR2 SVGIG (reference sequence). The junction had 5 bases not matched to a gene; V was cut back by 0 bases and J by 1 base. The CDR3 sequence is 15 residues long. CDR3 coding DNA: TGTGCCTGGAGTGTCGGGGGGGGACTTTCCTACGAGCAGTACTTC. Translated, it gives CAWSVGGGLSYEQYF. Full variable domain (outside the CDR3, taken from reference TRBV30 and TRBJ2-7): SQTIHQWPATLVQPVGSPLSLECTVEGTSNPNLYWYRQAAGRGLQLLFYSVGIGQISSEVPQNLSASRPQDRQFILSSKKLLLSDSGFYLCAWSVGGGLSYEQYFGPGTRLTVT.

A remark on this clone: The same CDR3 can be traced to other DNA sequences in this sample. The rearrangement links TRBV7-2 to TRBJ2-5, with D perhaps TRBD2 (6 bases). Germline V gives CDR1 SGHTA, CDR2 FQGNSA. This CDR3 comprises 14 residues. The V end lost 5 bases, the J end lost 1 base, and 11 bases lay between the germline ends. CDR3 residues: CASSLGGIQETQYF. Here the CDR3 DNA reads TGTGCCAGCAGCCTAGGCGGGATCCAAGAGACCCAGTACTTC. Full variable domain (outside the CDR3, taken from reference TRBV7-2 and TRBJ2-5): GAGVSQSPSNKVTEKGKDVELRCDPISGHTALYWYRQSLGQGLEFLIYFQGNSAPDKSGLPSDRFSAERTGGSVSTLTIQRTQQEDSAVYLCASSLGGIQETQYFGPGTRLLVL.

As regards this clone: Other DNA sequences in this specimen translate into the identical CDR3. The chain combines TRBV5-1 with TRBJ1-1; the match to TRBD1 covers 11 bases. With 4 bases clipped from V and 0 bases from J, the junction kept 5 bases outside the gene matches. Per germline, CDR1 SGHRS and CDR2 YFSETQ. The CDR3 is 16 residues long. Here the CDR3 reads CASSLGQGAMNTEAFF. CDR3 nucleotides: TGCGCCAGCAGCCTCGGACAGGGGGCAATGAACACTGAAGCTTTCTTT.

This chain connects TRBV7-3 to TRBJ2-1; a possible D gene is TRBD2 (6 bases). The V gene's germline CDR1 is SGHTA and CDR2 FQGTGA. The ends were cut back, 4 bases at V and 6 bases at J, with 16 bases in the middle. The CDR3 loop spans 15 amino acids. CDR3 region: CASSSQAGISNEQFF. In nucleotides, the CDR3 is TGTGCCAGCAGCTCTCAGGCGGGAATCTCCAATGAGCAGTTCTTC.

The CDR3 protein is CASGRRGTDTQYF. The CDR3 nucleotides are TGTGCCAGCGGCCGGAGGGGAACAGATACGCAGTATTTT. This chain uses TRBV27 with TRBJ2-3; possibly TRBD2 for D (6 bases). The V gene lost 8 bases and the J gene lost 3 bases, with 12 bases spanning the gap. The CDR3 covers 13 residues. Looked up from germline, CDR1 is MNHEY and CDR2 is SMNVEV (reference sequence).

The J gene is TRBJ2-1, the V gene TRBV19; 11 bases are shared with TRBD2. The junction had 7 bases not matched to a gene; V was cut back by 8 bases and J by 7 bases. The CDR3 runs 14 residues. From germline, CDR1 is LNHDA and CDR2 SQIVND (reference sequence). The CDR3 DNA follows: TGTGCCAGTCAGGATAGCGGGAGGGCGAATGAGCAGTTCTTC. This encodes CASQDSGRANEQFF.

V usage is TRBV29-1 and J usage is TRBJ2-7; TRBD2 is a possible D gene (5 bases). Deletions cut 4 bases from V and 1 base from J, with 11 bases between. CDR1 and CDR2 (germline): SQVTM, ANQGSEA. The length of the CDR3 is 13 residues. The CDR3 DNA reads as TGCAGCGTTGGGCCCGGGAAGTCCTACGAGCAGTACTTC. Its translation: CSVGPGKSYEQYF.

The rearrangement links TRBV16 to TRBJ2-1; D is perhaps TRBD2 (5 bases). Germline assignment: CDR1 KGHSY and CDR2 FQNENV. CDR3 size: 13 residues. V was clipped by 2 bases and J by 5 bases, with 7 bases between them. CDR3 loop: CASSQGGNNEQFF. Here the CDR3 DNA reads TGTGCCAGCAGCCAAGGAGGCAACAATGAGCAGTTCTTC.

CDR3 sequence (DNA): TGTGCCAGCAGCGGACTATCCCAAGAGACCCAGTACTTC. Protein sequence: CASSGLSQETQYF. The J gene is TRBJ2-5, the V gene TRBV7-9; D is perhaps TRBD2 (6 bases). The length of the CDR3 is 13 residues. With 5 bases removed from V and 1 base from J, the gap between germline ends came to 8 bases. The germline V gene encodes CDR1 SEHNR and CDR2 FQNEAQ (reference sequence). The complete variable domain, with remaining parts taken from reference TRBV7-9 and TRBJ2-5, reads DTGVSQNPRHKITKRGQNVTFRCDPISEHNRLYWYRQTLGQGPEFLTYFQNEAQLEKSRLLSDRFSAERPKGSFSTLEIQRTEQGDSAMYLCASSGLSQETQYFGPGTRLLVL.

The rearrangement joins TRBV27 to TRBJ1-1; D is unclear. CDR3 size: 14 residues. Per germline, CDR1 MNHEY and CDR2 SMNVEV (reference sequence). The V and J ends lost 3 bases and 5 bases respectively, with 13 bases between them. DNA for the CDR3: TGTGCCAGCAGTTTGTCCCGCCGTGGTACTGAAGCTTTCTTT. Translating gives CASSLSRRGTEAFF.

The rearrangement joins TRBV2 to TRBJ1-1; possible D gene TRBD1, 5 bases. Germline loops: CDR1 SNHLY, CDR2 FYNNEI. The CDR3 is made up of 13 amino acids. V shed 6 bases and J shed 7 bases, with 15 bases lying between them. CDR3 sequence reads: CASSDPQGFEAFF. CDR3 sequence (DNA): TGTGCCAGCAGCGACCCCCAGGGATTTGAAGCTTTCTTT. Full variable domain (remainder filled in from reference TRBV2 and TRBJ1-1): EPEVTQTPSHQVTQMGQEVILRCVPISNHLYFYWYRQILGQKVEFLVSFYNNEISEKSEIFDDQFSVERPDGSNFTLKIRSTKLEDSAMYFCASSDPQGFEAFFGQGTRLTVV.